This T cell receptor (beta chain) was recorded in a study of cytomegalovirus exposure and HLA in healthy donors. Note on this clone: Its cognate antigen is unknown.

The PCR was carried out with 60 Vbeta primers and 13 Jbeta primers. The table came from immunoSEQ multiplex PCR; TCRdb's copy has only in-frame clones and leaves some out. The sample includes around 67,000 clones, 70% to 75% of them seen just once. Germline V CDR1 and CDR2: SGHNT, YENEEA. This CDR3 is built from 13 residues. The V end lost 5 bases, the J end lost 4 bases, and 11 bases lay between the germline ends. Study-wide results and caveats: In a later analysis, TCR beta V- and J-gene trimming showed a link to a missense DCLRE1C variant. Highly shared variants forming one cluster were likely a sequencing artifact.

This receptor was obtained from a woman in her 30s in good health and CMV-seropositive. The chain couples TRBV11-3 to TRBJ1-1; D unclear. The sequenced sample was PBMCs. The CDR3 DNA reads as TGTGCCAGCAGCCCCCCGGGTCGCACTGAAGCTTTCTTT. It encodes CASSPPGRTEAFF.